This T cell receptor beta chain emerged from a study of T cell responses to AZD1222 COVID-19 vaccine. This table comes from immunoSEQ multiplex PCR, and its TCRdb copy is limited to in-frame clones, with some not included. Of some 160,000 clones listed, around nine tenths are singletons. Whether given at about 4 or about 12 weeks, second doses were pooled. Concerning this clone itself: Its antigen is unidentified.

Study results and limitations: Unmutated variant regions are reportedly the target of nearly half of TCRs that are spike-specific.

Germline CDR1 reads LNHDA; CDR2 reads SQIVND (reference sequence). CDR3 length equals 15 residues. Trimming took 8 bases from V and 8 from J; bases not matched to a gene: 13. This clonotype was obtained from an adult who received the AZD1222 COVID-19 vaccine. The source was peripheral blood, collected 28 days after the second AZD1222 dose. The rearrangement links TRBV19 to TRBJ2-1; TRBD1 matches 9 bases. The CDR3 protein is CASANGQGLGDEQFF. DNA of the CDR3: TGTGCCAGTGCGAATGGACAGGGGCTAGGGGATGAGCAGTTCTTC.